Presented here are 28 T cell receptor beta chains from one specimen sequenced in a study of CD8 T cell repertoires and HIV-1 epitope variants. Their specific antigens are unknown. The table came from immunoSEQ multiplex PCR; TCRdb's copy has only in-frame clones and leaves some out. This table has roughly 7,000 clones, about 64% appearing once. The sample taken for sequencing was cultured CD8+ T cells derived from PBMCs. These receptors came from a male donor with HIV.

This chain joins TRBV13 and TRBJ2-7, with D possibly TRBD1 on 5 matching bases. Germline CDR1 and CDR2: PRHDT and FYEKMQ (reference sequence). V was shortened by 6 bases and J by 7 bases, with 13 bases between the two germline ends. The CDR3 sequence is 12 residues long. The CDR3 region is CASRNPTGEQYF. CDR3 DNA: TGTGCCAGCAGGAACCCCACAGGAGAGCAGTACTTC.

Comments on this clone: The sample has other DNA sequences that encode this CDR3 too. The chain joins TRBV6-6 to TRBJ1-1, with D possibly TRBD1 on 6 matching bases. The germline V gene has CDR1 MNHNY and CDR2 SVGAGI (reference sequence). V was shortened by 3 bases and J by 0 bases, with 11 bases between the two germline ends. The CDR3 contains 15 residues. CDR3 DNA: TGTGCCAGCAGTTATATTGGGGGCATGAACACTGAAGCTTTCTTT. Its protein product is CASSYIGGMNTEAFF.

V is TRBV7-8 and J is TRBJ1-2; D remains unclear. The ends were cut back, 1 base at V and 2 bases at J, with 14 bases in the middle. Germline V lookup: CDR1 SGHVS, CDR2 FQNEAQ. The CDR3 contains 16 residues. This chain's CDR3 is CASSLEAGWVNYGYTF. The DNA of the CDR3 is TGTGCCAGCAGCTTAGAGGCCGGGTGGGTCAACTATGGCTACACCTTC.

V is TRBV2 and J is TRBJ2-1; 9 bases are shared with TRBD1. Trimming took 10 bases from V and 8 from J; bases not matched to a gene: 12. Germline loops: CDR1 SNHLY, CDR2 FYNNEI. The CDR3 contains 14 residues. The CDR3: CAIQGASQIDEQFF. CDR3 in DNA: TGTGCCATACAGGGGGCCTCCCAAATCGATGAGCAGTTCTTC.

The chain is built from TRBV2 and TRBJ2-1, with D unresolved. V lost 4 bases and J lost 10, with 11 bases in between. The CDR3 contains 12 residues. Germline values: CDR1 SNHLY, CDR2 FYNNEI. CDR3 nucleotide sequence: TGTGCCAGCAGTGGGTTGGTTTCAGAGCAGTTCTTC. Translating gives CASSGLVSEQFF.

Remarks on this clone: A read error may account for a junction end that differs from germline. The V gene is TRBV7-7, the J gene TRBJ1-1; D may be TRBD1 (6 bases). Germline CDR1 reads SSHAT; CDR2 reads FNYEAQ (reference sequence). The length of the CDR3 is 14 residues. This chain's CDR3 is CASSPSVGATEAFF. The CDR3 coding sequence is TGTGCTAGCAGCCCATCCGTGGGGGCCACTGAAGCTTTCTTT.

This rearrangement joins TRBV28 to TRBJ2-7; D unclear. The germline CDR1 and CDR2 sequences are MDHEN and SYDVKM. V gave up 3 bases and J gave up 0 bases, with 15 bases separating them. The CDR3 sequence is 16 residues long. CDR3 in amino acids: CASSLAERTDSYEQYF. Here the CDR3 DNA reads TGTGCCAGCAGTTTGGCTGAAAGAACGGACTCCTACGAGCAGTACTTC.

The chain has TRBV29-1 and TRBJ2-5; 7 bases line up with TRBD2. CDR1 and CDR2 (germline): SQVTM, ANQGSEA. Germline trimming cut 4 bases from V and 2 bases from J; bases unmatched to any gene: 7. The length of the CDR3 is 14 residues. CDR3 DNA: TGCAGCGTTGTGCTGGCGGGAGTACAAGAGACCCAGTACTTC. Encoded protein: CSVVLAGVQETQYF.

V and J are TRBV2 and TRBJ2-4; 7 bases are shared with TRBD1. Looked up from germline, CDR1 is SNHLY and CDR2 is FYNNEI. V was pared by 3 bases and J by 7 bases, with 6 bases of the junction left unmatched. There are 14 residues in the CDR3. CDR3 nucleotide sequence: TGTGCCAGCAGTGATGGACAGGACTCGAACATTCAGTACTTC. Encoded protein: CASSDGQDSNIQYF.

The rearrangement uses TRBV6-5 and TRBJ1-5; 11 bases are shared with TRBD1. V gave up 6 bases and J gave up 7 bases; unmatched junction bases: 2. CDR3 size: 13 residues. Germline-derived CDR1 and CDR2 are MNHEY and SVGAGI. The chain's CDR3 is CASSRDRGQPQHF. In nucleotides, the CDR3 is TGTGCCAGCAGCAGGGACAGGGGGCAGCCCCAGCATTTT.

The genes are TRBV27 and TRBJ2-1; no clear D gene. The CDR3 covers 13 residues. In germline, CDR1 is MNHEY, CDR2 SMNVEV (reference sequence). Trimming shortened V by 6 bases and J by 6 bases, and 12 bases separated the two germline ends. The CDR3 DNA sequence: TGTGCCAGCAGCCCTTGGATAGGCAATGAGCAGTTCTTC. Protein sequence: CASSPWIGNEQFF.

This clone appeared a few times. This rearrangement joins TRBV5-6 to TRBJ1-2; no clear D gene. With 4 bases removed from V and 5 bases from J, the gap between germline ends came to 9 bases. The CDR3 runs to 12 residues. Germline assignment: CDR1 SGHDT and CDR2 YYEEEE. CDR3 loop: CASSAGTYGYTF. In DNA, the CDR3 is TGTGCCAGCAGCGCGGGTACTTATGGCTACACCTTC. The full variable domain, completed using reference TRBV5-6 and TRBJ1-2, is DAGVTQSPTHLIKTRGQQVTLRCSPKSGHDTVSWYQQALGQGPQFIFQYYEEEERQRGNFPDRFSGHQFPNYSSELNVNALLLGDSALYLCASSAGTYGYTFGSGTRLTVV.

The chain employs TRBV4-3 and TRBJ1-4, with D uncertain. Trimming left V 0 bases short and J 0 bases short, with 17 bases between. Germline values: CDR1 LGHNA, CDR2 YSLEER. This CDR3 spans 19 amino acids. CDR3 DNA: TGCGCCAGCAGCCAAGATCCCCCCTCAAGACATTCAACTAATGAAAAACTGTTTTTT. Translation gives CASSQDPPSRHSTNEKLFF.

The sample holds a few counts of this clone. This chain uses TRBV27 with TRBJ1-4; perhaps TRBD1 as D (5 bases). The CDR3 spans 17 residues. Looked up from germline, CDR1 is MNHEY and CDR2 is SMNVEV (reference sequence). Trimming took off 8 bases at V and 3 bases at J, with 22 bases between the two ends. CDR3 nucleotides: TGTGCCAGCGCCTTTAGAGGGTTGGGACGGGCTAATGAAAAACTGTTTTTT. Encoded protein: CASAFRGLGRANEKLFF.

This clone counts as medium-sized. The V gene is TRBV9, the J gene TRBJ1-6; TRBD1 matches 8 bases. After removal of 0 bases from V and 7 bases from J, the junction contained 15 bases not matched to a gene. Germline-derived CDR1 and CDR2 are SGDLS and YYNGEE. The CDR3 is made up of 19 amino acids. The CDR3 spells CASSVDKGTGSGGNSPLHF. The DNA of the CDR3 is TGTGCCAGCAGCGTAGACAAAGGGACAGGCTCTGGGGGGAATTCACCCCTCCACTTT. Variable domain in full (rest from reference TRBV9 and TRBJ1-6): DSGVTQTPKHLITATGQRVTLRCSPRSGDLSVYWYQQSLDQGLQFLIQYYNGEERAKGNILERFSAQQFPDLHSELNLSSLELGDSALYFCASSVDKGTGSGGNSPLHFGNGTRLTVT.

This clone appeared a single time. This rearrangement joins TRBV30 to TRBJ2-5, with 10 bases that match TRBD2. Trimming cost V 3 bases and J 5 bases; bases outside gene matches: 6. Germline loops: CDR1 GTSNPN, CDR2 SVGIG (reference sequence). CDR3 size: 14 residues. CDR3 amino acids: CAWRLAGPGETQYF. CDR3 coding DNA: TGTGCCTGGAGACTAGCGGGGCCGGGGGAGACCCAGTACTTC.

This clone was seen only a few times. V and J are TRBV6-5 and TRBJ1-5; no clear D. This CDR3 has 15 residues. Trimming shortened V by 6 bases and J by 5 bases, and 17 bases separated the two germline ends. Germline CDR1 MNHEY, CDR2 SVGAGI. CDR3 loop: CASSVDTDNYQPQHF. The CDR3 DNA sequence: TGTGCCAGCAGCGTAGACACCGACAACTATCAGCCCCAGCATTTT.

This clone was counted a few times. The CDR3 DNA follows: TGTGCCATCTCGGACAGGGGGCTTTCCTACGAGCAGTACTTC. It translates to CAISDRGLSYEQYF. The rearrangement links TRBV28 to TRBJ2-7; 11 bases agree with TRBD1. The CDR3 sequence is 14 residues long. The ends lost 10 bases at V and 1 base at J; junction bases unmatched: 6. The germline gives CDR1 MDHEN, CDR2 SYDVKM.

Concerning this clone itself: One junction end does not reproduce the germline sequence, and a read error may be involved. The chain recombines TRBV7-7 with TRBJ2-3; D gene unclear. The CDR3 is 14 amino acids. In germline, CDR1 is SSHAT, CDR2 FNYEAQ (reference sequence). CDR3 in amino acids: CASSLGIRTDTQYF. DNA of the CDR3: TGTGCTAGCAGCTTAGGTATACGTACAGATACGCAGTATTTT.

The rearrangement joins TRBV21-1 to TRBJ2-7; the table calls TRBD2, which could not be checked here. TRBV21-1 constitutes a pseudogene. The CDR3 spans 16 residues. The CDR3 sequence is CASSTQGREATYEQYF. The DNA for the CDR3 is TGTGCCAGCAGCACTCAGGGGCGGGAGGCCACCTACGAGCAGTACTTC.

The chain couples TRBV4-2 to TRBJ2-1, with 10 bases aligning to TRBD2. Germline-derived CDR1 and CDR2 are LGHNA and YNFKEQ. J lost 6 bases, V lost 0 bases, and 11 bases had no gene match. The CDR3 is made up of 18 amino acids. CDR3 residues: CASSQEGPDTSGANEQFF. The CDR3 region has the DNA TGTGCCAGCAGCCAAGAGGGGCCAGACACTAGCGGGGCCAATGAGCAGTTCTTC.

J is TRBJ1-2 and V is TRBV19; no reliable D call. V was shortened by 3 bases and J by 7 bases, with 12 bases between the two germline ends. The CDR3 length is 13 residues. Germline V gene lookup returns CDR1 LNHDA and CDR2 SQIVND (reference sequence). The CDR3 protein is CASSIALSAGYTF. The CDR3 DNA follows: TGTGCCAGTAGTATCGCGCTCTCGGCTGGCTACACCTTC.

J is TRBJ1-1 and V is TRBV6-6; D unresolved. V lost 0 bases and J 1 base, leaving 12 bases between the germline ends. Per the germline V gene, CDR1 is MNHNY and CDR2 is SVGAGI (reference sequence). The CDR3 extends over 16 amino acids. Here the CDR3 reads CASSYSILKQNTEAFF. The CDR3 nucleotides are TGTGCCAGCAGTTACTCGATCCTAAAACAGAACACTGAAGCTTTCTTT.

This clone appeared a few times. The gene calls are TRBV7-6 and TRBJ1-1; D ambiguous. Germline CDR1 reads SGHVS; CDR2 reads FNYEAQ. The CDR3 loop spans 13 amino acids. Trimming stripped 3 bases from V and 1 base from J, with 6 bases between. The CDR3, as DNA: TGTGCCAGCAGCTTTGGAGAGAACACTGAAGCTTTCTTT. Residues: CASSFGENTEAFF.

The chain recombines TRBV9 with TRBJ2-1; D ambiguous. The CDR3 extends over 15 amino acids. V dropped 0 bases and J dropped 0 bases, with 7 bases sitting between them. CDR1 and CDR2 from the germline V gene are SGDLS and YYNGEE. The chain's CDR3 is CASSVEENSYNEQFF. CDR3 sequence (DNA): TGTGCCAGCAGCGTAGAGGAGAACTCCTACAATGAGCAGTTCTTC.

This clone was seen a handful of times. The chain carries TRBV27 and TRBJ2-7, with TRBD2 matching over 11 bases. Germline lookup yields CDR1 MNHEY and CDR2 SMNVEV (reference sequence). The CDR3 is 17 residues long. Germline trimming cut 8 bases from V and 3 bases from J; bases unmatched to any gene: 15. The CDR3 DNA is TGTGCCAGCTCTTCGAGGGGCACTAGCGGGAGCTACTACGAGCAGTACTTC. Encoded protein: CASSSRGTSGSYYEQYF.

This clone showed up just a few times. The chain employs TRBV28 and TRBJ1-2; D ambiguous. CDR3 length equals 14 residues. The germline V gene has CDR1 MDHEN and CDR2 SYDVKM. Trimming removed 3 bases at V and 0 bases at J, with 8 bases between. CDR3 DNA sequence: TGTGCCAGCAGTTTTGAGCTCGCTAACTATGGCTACACCTTC. Amino acids: CASSFELANYGYTF.

This clone has just a few counts. The chain combines TRBV28 with TRBJ2-3; D gene uncertain. This CDR3 is built from 15 residues. V was pared by 1 base and J by 3 bases, with 11 bases between. The germline gives CDR1 MDHEN, CDR2 SYDVKM. For the CDR3, the DNA is TGTGCCAGCAGTTTATCGGATAGCTTGACAGATACGCAGTATTTT. As protein: CASSLSDSLTDTQYF.